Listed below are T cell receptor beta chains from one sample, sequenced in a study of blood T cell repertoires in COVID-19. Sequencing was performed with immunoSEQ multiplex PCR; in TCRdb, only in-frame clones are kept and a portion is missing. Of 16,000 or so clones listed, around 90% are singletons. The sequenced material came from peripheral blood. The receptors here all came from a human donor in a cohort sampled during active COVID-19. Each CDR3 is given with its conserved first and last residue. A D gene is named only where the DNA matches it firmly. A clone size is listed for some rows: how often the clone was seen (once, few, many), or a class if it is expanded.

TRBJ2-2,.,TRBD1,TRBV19,CASIRTGVTGELFF,TGTGCCAGTATCCGGACAGGGGTGACCGGGGAGCTGTTTTTT
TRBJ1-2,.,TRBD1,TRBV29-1,CSVVLLGQGAIGGYTF,TGCAGCGTTGTCCTTTTGGGACAGGGGGCGATAGGTGGCTACACCTTC
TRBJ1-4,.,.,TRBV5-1,CASSPPSLSEKLFF,TGCGCCAGCAGCCCGCCGAGCTTAAGTGAAAAACTGTTTTTT
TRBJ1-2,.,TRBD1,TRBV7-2,CASSIGTGDWYGYTF,TGTGCCAGCAGCATCGGGACAGGGGATTGGTATGGCTACACCTTC
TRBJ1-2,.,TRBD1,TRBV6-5,CASSRGTGGGDGYTF,TGTGCCAGCAGTCGCGGGACAGGTGGTGGGGATGGCTACACCTTC
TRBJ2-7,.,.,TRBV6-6,CASSAGQGGLALHF,TGTGCCAGCAGCGCGGGACAGGGGGGACTAGCGCTTCACTTC
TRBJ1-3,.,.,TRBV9,CASSGGWDSGNTIYF,TGTGCCAGCAGCGGAGGGTGGGACTCTGGAAACACCATATATTTT
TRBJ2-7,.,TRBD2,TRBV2,CASSADLGLAVRAYEQYF,TGTGCCAGCAGCGCCGACCTGGGACTAGCGGTAAGGGCCTACGAGCAGTACTTC
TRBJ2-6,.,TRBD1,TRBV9,CASSPRDSFPSGANVLTF,TGTGCCAGCAGCCCTCGGGACAGCTTTCCCTCTGGGGCCAACGTCCTGACTTTC
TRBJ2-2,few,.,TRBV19,CASSLGGLSGELFF,TGTGCCAGTAGTTTAGGGGGACTATCTGGGGAGCTGTTTTTT
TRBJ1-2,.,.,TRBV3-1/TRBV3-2,CASSQGGGRGYGYTF,TGTGCCAGCAGCCAAGGGGGGGGGCGCGGCTATGGCTACACCTTC
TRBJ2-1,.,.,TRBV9,CASSVDSPFPLEASNEQFF,TGTGCCAGCAGCGTAGATTCCCCGTTCCCCCTAGAGGCAAGCAATGAGCAGTTCTTC
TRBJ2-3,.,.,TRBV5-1,CASTPRASGGGPTDTQYF,TGCGCCAGCACCCCGCGGGCTTCGGGGGGCGGGCCCACAGATACGCAGTATTTT
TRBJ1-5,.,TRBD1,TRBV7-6,CASSFGTGEDQPQHF,TGTGCCAGCAGCTTCGGGACAGGTGAGGATCAGCCCCAGCATTTT
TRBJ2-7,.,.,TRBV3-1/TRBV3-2,CASSQGRYEQYF,TGTGCCAGCAGCCAAGGGAGATACGAGCAGTACTTC
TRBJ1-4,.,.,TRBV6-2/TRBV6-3,CASSSPPQGRIREKLFF,TGTGCCAGCAGTTCACCGCCTCAGGGGCGCATCCGTGAAAAACTGTTTTTT
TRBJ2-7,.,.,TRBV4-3,CASSQGWGVYEQYF,TGCGCCAGCAGCCAAGGGTGGGGGGTCTACGAGCAGTACTTC
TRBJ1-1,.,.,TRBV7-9,CASTVRPALRDSNTEAFF,TGTGCCAGCACCGTTCGCCCTGCCCTGAGGGATTCGAACACTGAAGCTTTCTTT
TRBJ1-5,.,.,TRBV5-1,CASSLKGGGNQPQHF,TGCGCCAGCAGCTTGAAAGGGGGGGGCAATCAGCCCCAGCATTTT
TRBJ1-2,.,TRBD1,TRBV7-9,CASKGTGWTYTF,TGTGCCAGCAAAGGGACAGGCTGGACGTACACCTTC
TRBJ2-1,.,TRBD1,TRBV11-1,CASSSDRDFYNEQFF,TGTGCCAGCAGCTCAGACAGGGATTTCTACAATGAGCAGTTCTTC
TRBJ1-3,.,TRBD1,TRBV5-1,CASSLMGQQGNTIYF,TGCGCCAGCAGCTTGATGGGACAGCAAGGAAACACCATATATTTT
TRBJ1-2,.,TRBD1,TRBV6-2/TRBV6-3,CASSFNRDRVRYGYTF,TGTGCCAGCAGTTTTAACCGGGACAGGGTTCGGTATGGCTACACCTTC
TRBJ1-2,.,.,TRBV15,CATSRDLMAQVPYGYTF,TGTGCCACCAGCAGAGATCTTATGGCCCAAGTACCCTATGGCTACACCTTC
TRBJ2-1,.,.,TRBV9,CASSPRTGYNEQFF,TGTGCCAGCAGCCCCCGGACTGGTTACAATGAGCAGTTCTTC
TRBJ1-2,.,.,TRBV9,CASSPQGDRNYGYTF,TGTGCCAGCAGCCCTCAGGGCGACCGAAACTATGGCTACACCTTC
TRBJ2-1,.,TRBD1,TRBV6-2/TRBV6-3,CASSYSGPGGVYNEQFF,TGTGCCAGCAGTTACTCGGGACCAGGGGGCGTCTACAATGAGCAGTTCTTC
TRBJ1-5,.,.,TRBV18,CASSPRMSAGMSNQPQHF,TGTGCCAGCTCACCCCGGATGTCAGCAGGTATGAGCAATCAGCCCCAGCATTTT
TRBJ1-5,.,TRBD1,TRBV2,CASSLVETGGEPQHF,TGTGCCAGCAGTCTTGTCGAAACAGGGGGCGAGCCCCAGCATTTT
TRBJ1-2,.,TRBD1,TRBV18,CASSPRTGYAYGYTF,TGTGCCAGCTCCCCGAGGACAGGGTATGCCTATGGCTACACCTTC
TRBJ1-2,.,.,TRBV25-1,CASSDPRRDYGYTF,TGTGCCAGCAGTGACCCCCGCAGGGACTATGGCTACACCTTC
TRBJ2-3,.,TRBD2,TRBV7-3,CASSTTSGGWTDTQYF,TGTGCCAGCAGCACAACTAGCGGGGGATGGACAGATACGCAGTATTTT
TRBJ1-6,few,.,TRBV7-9,CASSSGHGYPYNSPLHF,TGTGCCAGCAGCTCGGGACACGGCTACCCCTATAATTCACCCCTCCACTTT
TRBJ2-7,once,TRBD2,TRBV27,CASSLRVRAGGPNEQYF,TGTGCCAGCAGTTTAAGAGTCAGGGCGGGGGGGCCCAACGAGCAGTACTTC
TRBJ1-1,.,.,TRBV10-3,CASGPSAGTEAFF,TGTGCGTCGGGTCCGAGCGCGGGCACTGAAGCTTTCTTT
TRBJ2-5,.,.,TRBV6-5,CASSYSVGSNQETQYF,TGTGCCAGCAGTTACTCGGTGGGGAGCAACCAAGAGACCCAGTACTTC
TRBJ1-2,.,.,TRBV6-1,CASSARTEGFNYGYTF,TGTGCCAGCAGTGCCCGGACAGAAGGTTTTAACTATGGCTACACCTTC
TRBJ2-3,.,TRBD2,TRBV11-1,CASSLIAGGITDTQYF,TGTGCCAGCAGCCTCATAGCGGGGGGGATCACAGATACGCAGTATTTT
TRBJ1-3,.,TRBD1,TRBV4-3,CASSQAGTGGNTIYF,TGCGCCAGCAGCCAAGCCGGGACAGGAGGAAACACCATATATTTT
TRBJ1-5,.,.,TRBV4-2,CASSRDATGRDQPQHF,TGTGCCAGCAGCCGAGACGCCACAGGGAGGGATCAGCCCCAGCATTTT
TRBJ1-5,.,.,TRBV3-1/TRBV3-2,CASSQERMDQPQHF,TGTGCCAGCAGCCAAGAGAGGATGGATCAGCCCCAGCATTTT
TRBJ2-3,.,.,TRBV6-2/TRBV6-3,CASSYPLGGATDTQYF,TGTGCCAGCAGTTACCCGCTTGGGGGGGCAACAGATACGCAGTATTTT
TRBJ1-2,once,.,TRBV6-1,CASSEGYNQDYGYTF,TGTGCCAGCAGTGAAGGATACAACCAAGACTATGGCTACACCTTC
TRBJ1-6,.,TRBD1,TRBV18,CASSPTGTVNNSPLHF,TGTGCCAGCTCACCGACCGGGACAGTAAATAATTCACCCCTCCACTTT
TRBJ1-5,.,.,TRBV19,CASSIQENQPQHF,TGTGCCAGTAGTATCCAGGAAAATCAGCCCCAGCATTTT
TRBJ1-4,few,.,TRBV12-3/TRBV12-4,CASSSEASSKLFF,TGTGCCAGCAGCTCAGAGGCGAGTTCCAAACTGTTTTTT